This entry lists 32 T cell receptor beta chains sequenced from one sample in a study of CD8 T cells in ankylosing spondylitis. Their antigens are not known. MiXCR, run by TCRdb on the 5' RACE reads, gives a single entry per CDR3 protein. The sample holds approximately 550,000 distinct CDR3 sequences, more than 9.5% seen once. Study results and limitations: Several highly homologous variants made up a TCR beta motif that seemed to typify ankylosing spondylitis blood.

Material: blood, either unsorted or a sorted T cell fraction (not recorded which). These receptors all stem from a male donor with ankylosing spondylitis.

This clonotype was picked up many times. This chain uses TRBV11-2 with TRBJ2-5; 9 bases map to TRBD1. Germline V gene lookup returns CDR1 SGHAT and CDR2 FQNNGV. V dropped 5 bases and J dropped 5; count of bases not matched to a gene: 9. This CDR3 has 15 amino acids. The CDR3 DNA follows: TGTGCCAGCAGCCCAAGTGGGACAGGGAGTGAGACCCAGTACTTC. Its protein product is CASSPSGTGSETQYF.

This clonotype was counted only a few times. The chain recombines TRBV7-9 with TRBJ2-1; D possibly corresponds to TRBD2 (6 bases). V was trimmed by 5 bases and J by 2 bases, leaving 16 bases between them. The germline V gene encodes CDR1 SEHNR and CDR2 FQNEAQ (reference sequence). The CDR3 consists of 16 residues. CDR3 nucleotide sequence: TGTGCCAGCAGCCGGGGCTCGGGAGTTACCTACAATGAGCAGTTCTTC. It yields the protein CASSRGSGVTYNEQFF. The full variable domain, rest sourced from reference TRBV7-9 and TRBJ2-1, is DTGVSQNPRHKITKRGQNVTFRCDPISEHNRLYWYRQTLGQGPEFLTYFQNEAQLEKSRLLSDRFSAERPKGSFSTLEIQRTEQGDSAMYLCASSRGSGVTYNEQFFGPGTRLTVL.

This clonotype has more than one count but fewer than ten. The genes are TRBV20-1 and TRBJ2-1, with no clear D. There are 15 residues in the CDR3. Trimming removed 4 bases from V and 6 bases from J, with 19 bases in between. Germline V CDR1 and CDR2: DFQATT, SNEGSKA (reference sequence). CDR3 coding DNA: TGCAGTGCTACCCGACTGTTAGGGTTGTCCAATGAGCAGTTCTTC. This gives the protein CSATRLLGLSNEQFF.

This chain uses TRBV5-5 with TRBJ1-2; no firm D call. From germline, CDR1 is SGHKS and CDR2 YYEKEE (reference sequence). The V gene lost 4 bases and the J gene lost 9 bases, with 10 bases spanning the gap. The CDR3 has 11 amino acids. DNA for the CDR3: TGTGCCAGCAGCGGCGAGATCAGCTACACCTTC. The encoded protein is CASSGEISYTF.

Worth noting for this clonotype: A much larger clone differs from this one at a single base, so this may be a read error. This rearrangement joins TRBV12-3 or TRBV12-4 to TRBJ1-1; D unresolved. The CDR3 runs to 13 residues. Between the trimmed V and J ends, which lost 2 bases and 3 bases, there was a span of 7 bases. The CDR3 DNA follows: TGTGCCAGCAGTTTACCAAGGTACACTGAAGCTTTCTTT. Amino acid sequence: CASSLPRYTEAFF.

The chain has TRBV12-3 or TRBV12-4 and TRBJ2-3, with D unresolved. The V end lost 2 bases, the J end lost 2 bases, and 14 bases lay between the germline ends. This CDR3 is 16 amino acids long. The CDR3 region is CASSLFVSIITDTQYF. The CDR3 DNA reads TGTGCCAGCAGTTTATTTGTTAGCATTATCACAGATACGCAGTATTTT.

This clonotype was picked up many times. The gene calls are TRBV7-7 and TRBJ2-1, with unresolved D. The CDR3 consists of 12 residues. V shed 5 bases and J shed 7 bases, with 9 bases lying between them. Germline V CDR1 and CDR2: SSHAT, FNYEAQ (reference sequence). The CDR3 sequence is CASSPDPNEQFF. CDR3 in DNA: TGTGCCAGCAGCCCGGACCCTAATGAGCAGTTCTTC.

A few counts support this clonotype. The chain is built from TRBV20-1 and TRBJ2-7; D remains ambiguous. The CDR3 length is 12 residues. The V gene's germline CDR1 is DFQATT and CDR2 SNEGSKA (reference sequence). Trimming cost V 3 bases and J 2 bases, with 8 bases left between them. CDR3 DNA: TGCAGTGCTAGGGGTCCTACCTACGAGCAGTACGTC. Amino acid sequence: CSARGPTYEQYV.

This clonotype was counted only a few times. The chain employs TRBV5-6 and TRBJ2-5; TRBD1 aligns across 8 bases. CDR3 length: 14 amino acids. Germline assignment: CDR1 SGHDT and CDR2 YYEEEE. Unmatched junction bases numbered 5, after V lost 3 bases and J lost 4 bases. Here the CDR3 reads CASSWNRGAETQYF. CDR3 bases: TGTGCCAGCAGCTGGAACAGGGGGGCAGAGACCCAGTACTTC.

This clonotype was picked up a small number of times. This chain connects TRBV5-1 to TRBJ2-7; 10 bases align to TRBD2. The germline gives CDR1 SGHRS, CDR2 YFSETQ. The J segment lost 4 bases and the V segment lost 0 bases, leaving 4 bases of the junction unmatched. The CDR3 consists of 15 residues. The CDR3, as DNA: TGCGCCAGCAGCTTGGAGCCTAGCGGGGGATACGAGCAGTACGTC. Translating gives CASSLEPSGGYEQYV.

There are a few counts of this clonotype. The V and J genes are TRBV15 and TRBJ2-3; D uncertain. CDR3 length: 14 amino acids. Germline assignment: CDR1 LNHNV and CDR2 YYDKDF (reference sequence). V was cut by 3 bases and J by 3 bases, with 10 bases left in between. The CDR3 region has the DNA TGTGCCACCAGCAGCTTCCCTGGGACAGATACGCAGTATTTT. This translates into CATSSFPGTDTQYF.

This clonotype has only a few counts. In DNA, the CDR3 is TGTGCCAGCAGCCACAGACAGGGAGGAGGATTAGGTCAGCCCCAGCATTTT. This translates into CASSHRQGGGLGQPQHF. The V call is TRBV7-8, the J call TRBJ1-5, with 7 bases that match TRBD1. The length of the CDR3 is 17 residues. CDR1 is SGHVS and CDR2 is FQNEAQ in the germline V gene. V lost 5 bases to trimming and J lost 6 bases; unmatched junction nucleotides: 16.

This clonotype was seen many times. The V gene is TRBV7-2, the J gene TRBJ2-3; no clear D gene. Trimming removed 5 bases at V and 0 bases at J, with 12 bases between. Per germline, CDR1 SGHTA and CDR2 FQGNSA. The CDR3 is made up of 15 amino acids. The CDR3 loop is CASSPMAESTDTQYF. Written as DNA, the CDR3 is TGTGCCAGCAGCCCCATGGCGGAGAGCACAGATACGCAGTATTTT.

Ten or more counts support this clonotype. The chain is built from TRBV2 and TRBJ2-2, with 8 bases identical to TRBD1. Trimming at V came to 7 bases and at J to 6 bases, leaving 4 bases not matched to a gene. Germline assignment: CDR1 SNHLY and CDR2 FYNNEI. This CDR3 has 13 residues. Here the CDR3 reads CASTETGAGELFF. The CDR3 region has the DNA TGTGCCAGCACGGAGACAGGGGCCGGGGAGCTGTTTTTT.

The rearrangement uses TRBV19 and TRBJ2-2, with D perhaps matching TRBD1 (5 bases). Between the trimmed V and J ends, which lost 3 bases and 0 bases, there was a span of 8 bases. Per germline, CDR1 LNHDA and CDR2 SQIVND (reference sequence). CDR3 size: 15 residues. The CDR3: CASSIGAANTGELFF. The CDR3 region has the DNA TGTGCCAGTAGTATTGGGGCGGCGAACACCGGGGAGCTGTTTTTT.

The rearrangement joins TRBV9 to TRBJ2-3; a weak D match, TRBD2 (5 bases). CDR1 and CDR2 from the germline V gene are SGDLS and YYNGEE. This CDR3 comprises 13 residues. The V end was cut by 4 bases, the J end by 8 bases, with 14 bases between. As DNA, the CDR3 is TGTGCCAGCAGCCCGACGGACTTGGCTACGCAGTATTTT. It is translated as CASSPTDLATQYF.

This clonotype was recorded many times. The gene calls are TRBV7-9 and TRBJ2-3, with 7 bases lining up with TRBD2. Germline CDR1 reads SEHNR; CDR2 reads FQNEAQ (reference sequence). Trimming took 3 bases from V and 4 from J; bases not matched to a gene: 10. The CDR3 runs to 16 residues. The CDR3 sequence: CASSFTTKRESDTQYF. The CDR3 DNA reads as TGTGCCAGCAGCTTTACGACGAAGCGGGAATCAGATACGCAGTATTTT.

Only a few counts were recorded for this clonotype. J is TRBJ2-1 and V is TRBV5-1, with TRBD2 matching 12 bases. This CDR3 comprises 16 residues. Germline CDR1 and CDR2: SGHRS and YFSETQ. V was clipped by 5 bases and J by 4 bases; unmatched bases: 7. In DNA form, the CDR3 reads TGCGCCAGCAGTGTTGAGACTAGCGGGGGATACAATGAGCAGTTCTTC. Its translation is CASSVETSGGYNEQFF.

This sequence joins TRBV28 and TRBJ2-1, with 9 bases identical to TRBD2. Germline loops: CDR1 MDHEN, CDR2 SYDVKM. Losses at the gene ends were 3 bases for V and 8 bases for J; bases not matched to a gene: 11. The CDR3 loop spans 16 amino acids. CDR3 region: CASSFRPSGMNYEQFF. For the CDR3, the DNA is TGTGCCAGCAGTTTCCGACCTAGCGGGATGAACTATGAGCAGTTCTTC.

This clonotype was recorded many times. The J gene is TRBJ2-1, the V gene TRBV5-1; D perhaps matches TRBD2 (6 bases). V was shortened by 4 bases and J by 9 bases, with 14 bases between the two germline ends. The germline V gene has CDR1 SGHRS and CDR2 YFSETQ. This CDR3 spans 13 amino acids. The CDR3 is CASSEPEGGEQFF. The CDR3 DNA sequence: TGCGCCAGCAGCGAGCCGGAGGGAGGTGAGCAGTTCTTC.

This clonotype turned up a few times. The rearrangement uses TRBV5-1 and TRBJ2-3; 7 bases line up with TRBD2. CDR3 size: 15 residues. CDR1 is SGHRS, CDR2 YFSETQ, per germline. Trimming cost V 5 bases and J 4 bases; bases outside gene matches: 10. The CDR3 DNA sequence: TGCGCCAGCAGTAGGAGCGGGGATACGCCAGATACGCAGTATTTT. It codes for CASSRSGDTPDTQYF.

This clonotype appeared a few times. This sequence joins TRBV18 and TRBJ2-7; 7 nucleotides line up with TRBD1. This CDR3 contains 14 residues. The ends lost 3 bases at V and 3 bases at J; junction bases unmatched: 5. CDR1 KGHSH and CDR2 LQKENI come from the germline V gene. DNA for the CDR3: TGTGCCAGCTCACCCCCCGGGACAGACTACGAGCAGTACTTC. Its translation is CASSPPGTDYEQYF. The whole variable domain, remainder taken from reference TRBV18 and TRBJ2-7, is NAGVMQNPRHLVRRRGQEARLRCSPMKGHSHVYWYRQLPEEGLKFMVYLQKENIIDESGMPKERFSAEFPKEGPSILRIQQVVRGDSAAYFCASSPPGTDYEQYFGPGTRLTVT.

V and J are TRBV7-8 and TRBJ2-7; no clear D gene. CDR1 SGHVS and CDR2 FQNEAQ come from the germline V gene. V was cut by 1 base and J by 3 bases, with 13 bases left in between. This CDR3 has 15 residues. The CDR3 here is CASSLGSFSFYEQYV. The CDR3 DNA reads TGTGCCAGCAGCTTAGGCTCCTTTTCTTTCTACGAGCAGTACGTC.

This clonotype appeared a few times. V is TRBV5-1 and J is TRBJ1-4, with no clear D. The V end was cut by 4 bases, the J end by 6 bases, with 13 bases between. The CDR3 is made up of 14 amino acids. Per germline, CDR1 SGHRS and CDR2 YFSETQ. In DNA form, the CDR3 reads TGCGCCAGCAGCCCAACTGAACCCCATGAAAAACTGTTTTTT. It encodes CASSPTEPHEKLFF.

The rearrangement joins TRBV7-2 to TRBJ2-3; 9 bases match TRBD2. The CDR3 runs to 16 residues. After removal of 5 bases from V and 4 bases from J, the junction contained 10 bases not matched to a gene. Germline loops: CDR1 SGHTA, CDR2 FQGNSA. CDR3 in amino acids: CASSMTSGGGPDTQYF. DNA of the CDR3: TGTGCCAGCAGCATGACTAGCGGCGGGGGACCAGATACGCAGTATTTT.

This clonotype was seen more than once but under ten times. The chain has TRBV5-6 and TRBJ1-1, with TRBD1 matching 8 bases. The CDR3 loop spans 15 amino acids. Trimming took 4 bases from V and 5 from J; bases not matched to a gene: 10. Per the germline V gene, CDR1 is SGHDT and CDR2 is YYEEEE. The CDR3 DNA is TGTGCCAGCAGCGCGACAGGGGTAAGGGCGACTGAAGCTTTCTTT. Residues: CASSATGVRATEAFF. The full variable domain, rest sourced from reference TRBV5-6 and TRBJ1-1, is DAGVTQSPTHLIKTRGQQVTLRCSPKSGHDTVSWYQQALGQGPQFIFQYYEEEERQRGNFPDRFSGHQFPNYSSELNVNALLLGDSALYLCASSATGVRATEAFFGQGTRLTVV.

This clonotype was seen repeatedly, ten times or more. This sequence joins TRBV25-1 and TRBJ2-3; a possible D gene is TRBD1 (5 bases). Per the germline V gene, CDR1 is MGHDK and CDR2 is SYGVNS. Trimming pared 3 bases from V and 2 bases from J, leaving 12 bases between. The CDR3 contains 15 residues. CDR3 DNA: TGTGCCAGCAGTGAGGGTAGGGGAAACACAGATACGCAGTATTTT. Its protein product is CASSEGRGNTDTQYF.

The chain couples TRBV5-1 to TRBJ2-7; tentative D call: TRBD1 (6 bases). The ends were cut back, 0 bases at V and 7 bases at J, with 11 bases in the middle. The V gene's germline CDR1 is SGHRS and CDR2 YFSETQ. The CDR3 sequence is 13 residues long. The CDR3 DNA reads TGCGCCAGCAGCTTGGGTGGGGGCAGGGAGCAGTACGTC. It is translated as CASSLGGGREQYV.

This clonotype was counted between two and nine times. The CDR3 sequence is CSASPGLGGYTF. CDR3 in DNA: TGCAGTGCTAGTCCCGGGTTGGGGGGCTACACCTTC. V usage is TRBV20-1 and J usage is TRBJ1-2; D call uncertain. The germline V gene encodes CDR1 DFQATT and CDR2 SNEGSKA (reference sequence). The CDR3 runs to 12 residues. Trimming pared 3 bases from V and 8 bases from J, leaving 13 bases between.

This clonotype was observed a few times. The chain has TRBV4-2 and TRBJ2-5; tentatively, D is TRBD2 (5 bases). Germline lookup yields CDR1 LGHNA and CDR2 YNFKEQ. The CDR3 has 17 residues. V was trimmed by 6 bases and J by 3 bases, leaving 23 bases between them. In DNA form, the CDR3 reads TGTGCCAGCAGTCGCTATCCCCTCTTAGCGACAAAAGAGACCCAGTACTTC. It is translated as CASSRYPLLATKETQYF.

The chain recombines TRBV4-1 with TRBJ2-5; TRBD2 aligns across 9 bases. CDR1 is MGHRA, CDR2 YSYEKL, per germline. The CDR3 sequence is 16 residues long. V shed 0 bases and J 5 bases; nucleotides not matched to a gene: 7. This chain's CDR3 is CASSQDTREGWETQYF. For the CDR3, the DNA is TGCGCCAGCAGCCAAGATACGCGGGAGGGCTGGGAGACCCAGTACTTC.

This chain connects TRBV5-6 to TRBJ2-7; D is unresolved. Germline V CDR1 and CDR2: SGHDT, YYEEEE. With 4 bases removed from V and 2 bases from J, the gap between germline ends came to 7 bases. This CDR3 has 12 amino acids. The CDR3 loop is CASSVGAYEQYF. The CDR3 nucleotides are TGTGCCAGCAGCGTCGGAGCCTACGAGCAGTACTTC.